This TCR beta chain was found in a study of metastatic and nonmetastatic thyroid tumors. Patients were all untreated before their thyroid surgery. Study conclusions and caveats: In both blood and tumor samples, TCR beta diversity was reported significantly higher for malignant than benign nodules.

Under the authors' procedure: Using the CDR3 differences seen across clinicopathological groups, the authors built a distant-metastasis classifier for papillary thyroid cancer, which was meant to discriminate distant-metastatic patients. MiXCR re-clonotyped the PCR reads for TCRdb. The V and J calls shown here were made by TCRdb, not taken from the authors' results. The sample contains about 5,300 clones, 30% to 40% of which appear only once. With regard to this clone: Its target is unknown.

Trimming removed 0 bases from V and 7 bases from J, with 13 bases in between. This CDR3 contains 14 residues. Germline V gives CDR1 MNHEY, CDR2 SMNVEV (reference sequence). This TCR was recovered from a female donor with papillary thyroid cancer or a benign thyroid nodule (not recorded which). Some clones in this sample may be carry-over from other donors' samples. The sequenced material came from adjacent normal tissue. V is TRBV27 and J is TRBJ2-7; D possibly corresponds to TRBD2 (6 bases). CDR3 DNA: TGTGCCAGCAGTTTATCACCCAGGGCGGGAGAGCAGTACTTC. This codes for CASSLSPRAGEQYF.